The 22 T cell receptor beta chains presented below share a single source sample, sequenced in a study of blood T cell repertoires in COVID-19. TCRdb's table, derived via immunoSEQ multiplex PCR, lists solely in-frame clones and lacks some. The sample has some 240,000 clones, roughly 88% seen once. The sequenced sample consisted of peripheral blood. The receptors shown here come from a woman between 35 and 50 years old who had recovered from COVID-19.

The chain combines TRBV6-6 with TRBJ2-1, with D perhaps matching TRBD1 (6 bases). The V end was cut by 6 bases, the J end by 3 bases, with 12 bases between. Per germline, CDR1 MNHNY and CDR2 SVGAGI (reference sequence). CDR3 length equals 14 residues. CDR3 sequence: CASRGGQFYNEQFF. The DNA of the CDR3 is TGTGCCAGCAGAGGAGGACAGTTCTACAATGAGCAGTTCTTC.

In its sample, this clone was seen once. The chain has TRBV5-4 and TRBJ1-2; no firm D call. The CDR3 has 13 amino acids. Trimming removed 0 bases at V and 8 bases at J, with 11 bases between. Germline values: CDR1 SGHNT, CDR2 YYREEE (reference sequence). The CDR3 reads CASSLAQREGYTF. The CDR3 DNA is TGTGCCAGCAGCTTGGCCCAGCGAGAGGGCTACACCTTC. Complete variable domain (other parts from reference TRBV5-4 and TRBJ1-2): ETGVTQSPTHLIKTRGQQVTLRCSSQSGHNTVSWYQQALGQGPQFIFQYYREEENGRGNFPPRFSGLQFPNYSSELNVNALELDDSALYLCASSLAQREGYTFGSGTRLTVV.

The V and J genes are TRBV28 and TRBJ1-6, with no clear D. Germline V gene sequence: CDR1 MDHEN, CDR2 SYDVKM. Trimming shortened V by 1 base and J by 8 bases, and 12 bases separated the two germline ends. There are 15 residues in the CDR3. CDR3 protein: CASSLSVGFDSPLHF. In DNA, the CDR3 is TGTGCCAGCAGTTTATCTGTGGGCTTTGATTCACCCCTCCACTTT.

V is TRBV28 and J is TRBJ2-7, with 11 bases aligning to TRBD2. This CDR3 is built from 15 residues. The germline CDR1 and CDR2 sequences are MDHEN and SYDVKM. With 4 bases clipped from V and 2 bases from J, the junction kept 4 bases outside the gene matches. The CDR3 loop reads CASSSIAGGTYEQYF. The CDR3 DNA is TGTGCCAGCAGTTCCATAGCGGGGGGGACCTACGAGCAGTACTTC.

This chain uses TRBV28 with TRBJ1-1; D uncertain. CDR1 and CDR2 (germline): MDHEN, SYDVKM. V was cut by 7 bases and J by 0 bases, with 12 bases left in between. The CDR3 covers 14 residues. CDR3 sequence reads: CASITPNMNTEAFF. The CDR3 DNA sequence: TGTGCCAGCATCACCCCAAACATGAACACTGAAGCTTTCTTT.

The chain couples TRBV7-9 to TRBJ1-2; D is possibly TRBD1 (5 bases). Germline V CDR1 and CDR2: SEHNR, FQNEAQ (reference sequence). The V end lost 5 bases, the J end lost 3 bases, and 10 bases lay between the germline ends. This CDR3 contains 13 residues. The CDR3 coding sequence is TGTGCCAGCAGCCCGGACAAAGACTATGGCTACACCTTC. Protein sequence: CASSPDKDYGYTF.

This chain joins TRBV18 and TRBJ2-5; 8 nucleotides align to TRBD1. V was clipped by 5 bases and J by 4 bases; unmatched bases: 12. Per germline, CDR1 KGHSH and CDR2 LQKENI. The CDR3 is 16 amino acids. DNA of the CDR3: TGTGCCAGCTCATCCACCGGGACAGGAATGGGAGAGACCCAGTACTTC. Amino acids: CASSSTGTGMGETQYF.

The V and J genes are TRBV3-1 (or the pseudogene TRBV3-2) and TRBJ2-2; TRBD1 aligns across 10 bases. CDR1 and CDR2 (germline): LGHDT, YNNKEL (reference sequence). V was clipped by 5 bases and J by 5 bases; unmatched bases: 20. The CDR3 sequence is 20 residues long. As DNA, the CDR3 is TGTGCCAGCAGCAAGGGCCCGGGACAGGGGCTGGGGTTTTCGACCGGGGAGCTGTTTTTT. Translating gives CASSKGPGQGLGFSTGELFF.

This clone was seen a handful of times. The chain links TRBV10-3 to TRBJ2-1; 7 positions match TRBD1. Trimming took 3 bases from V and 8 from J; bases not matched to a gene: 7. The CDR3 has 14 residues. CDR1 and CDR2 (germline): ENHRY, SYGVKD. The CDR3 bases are TGTGCCATCAGTGAACGAACACAGGGGTATGAGCAGTTCTTC. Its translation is CAISERTQGYEQFF.

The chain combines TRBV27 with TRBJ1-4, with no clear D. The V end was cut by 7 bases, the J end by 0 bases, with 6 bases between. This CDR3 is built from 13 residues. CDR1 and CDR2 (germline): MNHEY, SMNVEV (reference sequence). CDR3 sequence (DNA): TGTGCCAGCACCTCAGCAACTAATGAAAAACTGTTTTTT. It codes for CASTSATNEKLFF.

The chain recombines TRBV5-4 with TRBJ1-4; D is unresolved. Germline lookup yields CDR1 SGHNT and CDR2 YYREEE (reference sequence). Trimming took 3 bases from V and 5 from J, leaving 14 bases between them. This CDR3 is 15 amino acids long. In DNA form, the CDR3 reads TGTGCCAGCAGCTCGAAACAGAATCCGAATGAAAAACTGTTTTTT. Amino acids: CASSSKQNPNEKLFF.

This chain's CDR3 is CASSTGLGQVNNEQFF. As DNA, the CDR3 is TGTGCCAGCAGCACCGGCCTAGGACAGGTTAACAATGAGCAGTTCTTC. V is TRBV7-6 and J is TRBJ2-1; 7 bases map to TRBD1. The junction had 12 bases not matched to a gene; V was cut back by 5 bases and J by 5 bases. Germline values: CDR1 SGHVS, CDR2 FNYEAQ. The CDR3 loop spans 16 amino acids.

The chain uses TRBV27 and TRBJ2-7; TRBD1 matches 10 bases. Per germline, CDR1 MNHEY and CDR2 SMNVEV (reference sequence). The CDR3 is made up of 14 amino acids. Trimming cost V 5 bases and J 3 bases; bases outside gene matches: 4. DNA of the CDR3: TGTGCCAGCAGTGGGACAGGGGTAGACTACGAGCAGTACTTC. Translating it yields CASSGTGVDYEQYF.

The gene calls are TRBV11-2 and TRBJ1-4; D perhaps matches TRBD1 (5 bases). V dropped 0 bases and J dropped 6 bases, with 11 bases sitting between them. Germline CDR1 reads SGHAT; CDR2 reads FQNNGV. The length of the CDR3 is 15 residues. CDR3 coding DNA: TGTGCCAGCAGCTTAGACAGGGTCAATTATGAAAAACTGTTTTTT. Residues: CASSLDRVNYEKLFF.

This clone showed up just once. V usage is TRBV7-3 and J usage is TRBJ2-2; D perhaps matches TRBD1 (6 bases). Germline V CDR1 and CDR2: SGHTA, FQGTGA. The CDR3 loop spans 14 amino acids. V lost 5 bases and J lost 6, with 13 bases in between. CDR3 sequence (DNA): TGTGCCAGCAGCACGTCAGGGGATCCCGGGGAGCTGTTTTTT. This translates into CASSTSGDPGELFF.

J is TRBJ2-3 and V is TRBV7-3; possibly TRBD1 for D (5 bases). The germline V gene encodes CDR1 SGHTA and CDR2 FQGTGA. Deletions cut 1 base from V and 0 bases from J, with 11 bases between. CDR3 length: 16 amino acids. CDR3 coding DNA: TGTGCCAGCAGCTTAAGGGGCGGTACTAGCACAGATACGCAGTATTTT. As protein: CASSLRGGTSTDTQYF.

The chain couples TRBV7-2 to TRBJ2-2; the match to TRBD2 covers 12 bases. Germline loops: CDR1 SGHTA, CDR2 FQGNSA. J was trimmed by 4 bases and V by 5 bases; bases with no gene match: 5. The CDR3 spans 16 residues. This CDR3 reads CASSRGLAGSTGELFF. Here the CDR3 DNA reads TGTGCCAGCAGCCGGGGACTAGCGGGTTCCACCGGGGAGCTGTTTTTT.

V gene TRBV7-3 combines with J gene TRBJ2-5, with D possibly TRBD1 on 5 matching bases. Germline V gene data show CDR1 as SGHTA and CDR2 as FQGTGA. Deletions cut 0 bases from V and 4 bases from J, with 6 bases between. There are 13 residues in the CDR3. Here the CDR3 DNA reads TGTGCCAGCAGCTTAACTAGGGGAGAGACCCAGTACTTC. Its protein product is CASSLTRGETQYF.

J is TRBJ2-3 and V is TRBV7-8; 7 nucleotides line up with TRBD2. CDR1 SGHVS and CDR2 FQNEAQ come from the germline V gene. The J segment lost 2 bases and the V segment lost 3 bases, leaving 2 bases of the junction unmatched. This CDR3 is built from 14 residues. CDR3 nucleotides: TGTGCCAGCAGCTTGGGGGGGAACACAGATACGCAGTATTTT. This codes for CASSLGGNTDTQYF.

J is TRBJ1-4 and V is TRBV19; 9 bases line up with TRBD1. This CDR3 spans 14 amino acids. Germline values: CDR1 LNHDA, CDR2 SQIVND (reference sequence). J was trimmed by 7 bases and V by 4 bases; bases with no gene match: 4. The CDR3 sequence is CASSSGTGFEKLFF. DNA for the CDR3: TGTGCCAGTAGTAGCGGGACAGGGTTTGAAAAACTGTTTTTT.

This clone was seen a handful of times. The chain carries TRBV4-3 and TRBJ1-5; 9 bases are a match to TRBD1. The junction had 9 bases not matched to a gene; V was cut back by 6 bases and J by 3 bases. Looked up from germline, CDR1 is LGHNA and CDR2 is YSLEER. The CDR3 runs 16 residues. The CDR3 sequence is CASRRPGQGNNQPQHF. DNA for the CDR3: TGCGCCAGCAGGCGACCGGGACAGGGCAACAATCAGCCCCAGCATTTT.

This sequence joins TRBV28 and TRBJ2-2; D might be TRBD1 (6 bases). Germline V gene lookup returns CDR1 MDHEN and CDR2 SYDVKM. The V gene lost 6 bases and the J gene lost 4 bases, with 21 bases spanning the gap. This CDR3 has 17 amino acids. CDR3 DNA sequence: TGTGCCAGCAGCCCGCCTGACAGGAAACGACGCACCGGGGAGCTGTTTTTT. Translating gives CASSPPDRKRRTGELFF.